These 24 T cell receptor beta chains share one sample of origin, sequenced in a study of CD8 T cells in ankylosing spondylitis. Via MiXCR, TCRdb re-called the 5' RACE reads, giving one row per CDR3 protein. The table lists about 240,000 distinct CDR3 sequences, about 10% of them singletons, with under 8% in the top ten. What was sequenced was blood, either unsorted or a sorted T cell fraction (not recorded which). These receptors were collected from a male donor with ankylosing spondylitis or in good health (not recorded which).

This clonotype was recorded at least ten times. V and J are TRBV29-1 and TRBJ2-3; D perhaps matches TRBD1 (6 bases). This CDR3 comprises 12 residues. CDR1 and CDR2 from the germline V gene are SQVTM and ANQGSEA. Deletions cut 7 bases from V and 8 bases from J, with 16 bases between. CDR3 sequence reads: CSESTEGVTQYF. In nucleotides, the CDR3 is TGCAGCGAATCCACTGAGGGGGTTACGCAGTATTTT.

The rearrangement joins TRBV15 to TRBJ2-3; D assignment may be TRBD1 or TRBD2 (5 bases each). This CDR3 contains 15 residues. Germline V lookup: CDR1 LNHNV, CDR2 YYDKDF (reference sequence). The V end was cut by 0 bases, the J end by 3 bases, with 10 bases between. Here the CDR3 DNA reads TGTGCCACCAGCAGAGATGGGACCCCTACAGATACGCAGTATTTT. Its translation is CATSRDGTPTDTQYF.

Only a few counts were recorded for this clonotype. The chain is built from TRBV20-1 and TRBJ1-6; D is uncertain. Germline V CDR1 and CDR2: DFQATT, SNEGSKA (reference sequence). V was shortened by 5 bases and J by 11 bases, with 19 bases between the two germline ends. The CDR3 has 14 amino acids. The chain's CDR3 is CSASRLLKGPPLHF. The DNA for the CDR3 is TGCAGTGCTTCCCGTTTACTTAAAGGACCACCCCTCCACTTT.

In this sample, this clonotype turned up a few times. The chain employs TRBV5-1 and TRBJ2-3; the D gene is possibly TRBD2 (5 bases). Germline V gene lookup returns CDR1 SGHRS and CDR2 YFSETQ. This CDR3 region has 16 residues. Trimming took 0 bases from V and 6 from J, leaving 17 bases between them. The chain's CDR3 is CASSLVPRELGDTQYF. The CDR3 DNA is TGCGCCAGCAGCTTGGTTCCCCGGGAATTGGGGGATACGCAGTATTTT.

This clonotype was picked up many times. This sequence joins TRBV12-3 or TRBV12-4 and TRBJ1-3; D is unresolved. Trimming took 6 bases from V and 11 from J, leaving 20 bases between them. The CDR3 sequence is 14 residues long. The CDR3 spells CASSPTGYDFAIYF. CDR3 DNA: TGTGCCAGCAGCCCGACGGGTTACGACTTTGCCATATATTTT.

The J gene is TRBJ2-2, the V gene TRBV7-9; D possibly corresponds to TRBD1 (5 bases). The V end was cut by 5 bases, the J end by 0 bases, with 13 bases between. The CDR3 has 16 residues. CDR1 is SEHNR, CDR2 FQNEAQ, per germline (reference sequence). CDR3 nucleotide sequence: TGTGCCAGCAGCACCCGACAGACGTCGAACACCGGGGAGCTGTTTTTT. It yields the protein CASSTRQTSNTGELFF.

This clonotype was recorded many times. The J gene is TRBJ2-2, the V gene TRBV7-8; tentatively, D is TRBD1 (6 bases). CDR1 is SGHVS and CDR2 is FQNEAQ in the germline V gene. The CDR3 has 14 amino acids. The V end lost 5 bases, the J end lost 2 bases, and 9 bases lay between the germline ends. The CDR3 here is CASSRGHNTGELFF. The CDR3 nucleotides read TGTGCCAGCAGCCGGGGACACAACACCGGGGAGCTGTTTTTT.

This clonotype was observed once. A much larger clonotype is one base distant, so this may be a read error. The V and J genes are TRBV7-2 and TRBJ2-1; D is uncertain. CDR1 and CDR2 from the germline V gene are SGHTA and FQGNSA. The CDR3 is 13 residues long. The CDR3 sequence: CASSPDPYKEQFF. The CDR3 DNA reads as TGTGCCAGCAGCCCGGACCCATACAAAGAGCAGTTCTTC.

This clonotype was detected ten times or more. The chain carries TRBV12-3 or TRBV12-4 and TRBJ1-2; D is unclear. This CDR3 is 13 amino acids long. V lost 1 base and J lost 4, with 7 bases in between. CDR3 in amino acids: CASSLGGSYGYTF. In nucleotides, the CDR3 is TGTGCCAGCAGTTTAGGGGGTAGCTATGGCTACACCTTC.

This clonotype was seen at least ten times. The chain employs TRBV5-1 and TRBJ1-1, with a tentative D call TRBD1 (5 bases). Germline V gene data show CDR1 as SGHRS and CDR2 as YFSETQ. Trimming shortened V by 1 base and J by 11 bases, and 18 bases separated the two germline ends. CDR3 length equals 14 residues. Written as DNA, the CDR3 is TGCGCCAGCAGCTTGTCCGCGCAGGGAGGCAGCGCTTTCTTT. This sequence encodes CASSLSAQGGSAFF.

In this sample, this clonotype turned up once. One base away lies a much larger clone, so this may be a sequencing read error. The chain links TRBV11-2 to TRBJ1-2; 8 positions agree with TRBD1. CDR1 and CDR2 from the germline V gene are SGHAT and FQNNGV. The CDR3 contains 14 residues. The CDR3 DNA is TGTGCCAGCAGCTCAGGACAGGGACTATATGGCTTCACCTTC. Residues: CASSSGQGLYGFTF.

This clonotype came up many times. This chain joins TRBV19 and TRBJ1-1; D gene ambiguous. Looked up from germline, CDR1 is LNHDA and CDR2 is SQIVND (reference sequence). V lost 4 bases and J lost 2, with 17 bases in between. CDR3 size: 16 residues. The CDR3 loop is CASSTTRMIGNTEAFF. As DNA, the CDR3 is TGTGCCAGTAGTACTACCAGGATGATTGGAAACACTGAAGCTTTCTTT.

This clonotype came up many times. The J gene is TRBJ2-7, the V gene TRBV12-3 or TRBV12-4; TRBD1 might be the D (6 bases). This CDR3 is built from 16 residues. Trimming left V 6 bases short and J 0 bases short, with 18 bases between. CDR3 DNA: TGTGCCAGCAGCTGGGAGACAGGTACTGGCTCCTACGAGCAGTACTTC. The encoded protein is CASSWETGTGSYEQYF.

This clonotype was observed many times. The chain joins TRBV21-1 to TRBJ1-1; the table gives TRBD1 as D, unverified against the DNA. TRBV21-1 is a pseudogene. The CDR3 has 20 amino acids. CDR3 in amino acids: CASSKEVARGGLHMNTEAFF. Here the CDR3 DNA reads TGTGCCAGCAGCAAAGAGGTGGCCAGGGGAGGACTTCACATGAACACTGAAGCTTTCTTT.

Ten or more counts support this clonotype. This sequence joins TRBV5-1 and TRBJ1-2; D remains unclear. The V gene's germline CDR1 is SGHRS and CDR2 YFSETQ. Trimming pared 0 bases from V and 1 base from J, leaving 7 bases between. The CDR3 covers 14 residues. CDR3 amino acids: CASSLDGLNYGYTF. CDR3 coding DNA: TGCGCCAGCAGCTTGGACGGACTTAACTATGGCTACACCTTC.

This clonotype was picked up many times. The chain carries TRBV6-1 and TRBJ1-1; unclear D gene. Trimming stripped 6 bases from V and 2 bases from J, with 16 bases between. Germline V gives CDR1 MNHNS, CDR2 SASEGT. The length of the CDR3 is 15 residues. The CDR3 DNA sequence: TGTGCCAGCAGCCCACCGGGAGCGAGTAACACTGAAGCTTTCTTT. It yields the protein CASSPPGASNTEAFF.

This clonotype was observed many times. The chain joins TRBV12-3 or TRBV12-4 to TRBJ2-2, with TRBD2 matching over 11 bases. The CDR3 contains 16 residues. V gave up 4 bases and J gave up 2 bases; unmatched junction bases: 3. The CDR3 DNA follows: TGTGCCAGCAGTTACCTAGCGGGGGGTAACACCGGGGAGCTGTTTTTT. Translating it yields CASSYLAGGNTGELFF.

The rearrangement links TRBV15 to TRBJ1-5, with 9 bases aligning to TRBD1. V lost 2 bases, J lost 3 bases, and 5 bases stayed unmatched. Germline V gene sequence: CDR1 LNHNV, CDR2 YYDKDF (reference sequence). The CDR3 contains 16 residues. DNA of the CDR3: TGTGCCACCAGCAGACCTGGGACAGGGTACAATCAGCCCCAGCATTTT. Translating gives CATSRPGTGYNQPQHF. The variable domain in full, with the rest retrieved from reference TRBV15 and TRBJ1-5, is DAMVIQNPRYQVTQFGKPVTLSCSQTLNHNVMYWYQQKSSQAPKLLFHYYDKDFNNEADTPDNFQSRRPNTSFCFLDIRSPGLGDTAMYLCATSRPGTGYNQPQHFGDGTRLSIL.

This clonotype was seen repeatedly, ten times or more. This chain uses TRBV5-6 with TRBJ2-3, with D uncertain. Trimming pared 4 bases from V and 3 bases from J, leaving 18 bases between. From germline, CDR1 is SGHDT and CDR2 YYEEEE. This CDR3 spans 16 amino acids. CDR3 nucleotide sequence: TGTGCCAGCAGCGGCGAGTGGGCCGACGGGACAGATACGCAGTATTTT. Its protein product is CASSGEWADGTDTQYF.

In this sample, this clonotype turned up many times. DNA of the CDR3: TGTGCCATCAGTGCCAGGTCCTACGAGCAGTACTTC. This codes for CAISARSYEQYF. This chain uses TRBV10-3 with TRBJ2-7; no clear D. The CDR3 contains 12 residues. CDR1 and CDR2 from the germline V gene are ENHRY and SYGVKD. V dropped 4 bases and J dropped 1 base, with 5 bases sitting between them.

CDR3 protein: CASSFSGPVGNQPQHF. The DNA of the CDR3 is TGTGCCAGCAGTTTTTCAGGCCCCGTGGGCAATCAGCCCCAGCATTTT. The chain carries TRBV12-3 or TRBV12-4 and TRBJ1-5; no firm D call. This CDR3 region has 16 residues. Trimming pared 3 bases from V and 2 bases from J, leaving 14 bases between.

This clonotype was seen more than once but under ten times. The V and J genes are TRBV12-3 or TRBV12-4 and TRBJ1-5; D gene unclear. The ends were cut back, 3 bases at V and 3 bases at J, with 6 bases in the middle. The CDR3 has 13 amino acids. CDR3 DNA sequence: TGTGCCAGCAGTTTTAATATCAATCAGCCCCAGCATTTT. It codes for CASSFNINQPQHF.

This clonotype was recorded at least ten times. V gene TRBV15 combines with J gene TRBJ2-3; D call uncertain. This CDR3 has 16 amino acids. CDR1 is LNHNV, CDR2 YYDKDF, per germline (reference sequence). V was trimmed by 0 bases and J by 2 bases, leaving 12 bases between them. CDR3 region: CATSRDLDLSTDTQYF. CDR3 DNA: TGTGCCACCAGCAGAGATCTCGACCTATCCACAGATACGCAGTATTTT.

This clonotype was counted many times. The rearrangement joins TRBV5-6 to TRBJ2-7; 7 nucleotides agree with TRBD1. The CDR3 contains 12 residues. Germline V CDR1 and CDR2: SGHDT, YYEEEE. Unmatched junction bases numbered 4, after V lost 4 bases and J lost 6 bases. CDR3 sequence: CASSQTGVEQYF. The CDR3 nucleotides read TGTGCCAGCAGCCAAACAGGGGTCGAGCAGTACTTC.